One and the same sample provided the 8 T cell receptor beta chains below, sequenced in a study of shared clonotypes between healthy human individuals. Some clones are missing from TCRdb's copy, which holds only in-frame ones; the method was immunoSEQ multiplex PCR. The data contain under 1,100,000 clones, approximately 80% of them singletons. Input material: memory CD4+ T cells from PBMCs. The subset is: CD45RA-negative fraction. The receptors originated from a man aged 18 to 29 in good health. Some clones in this sample may be carry-over from other donors' samples.

The chain couples TRBV5-1 to TRBJ1-1, with D hard to call. CDR1 is SGHRS and CDR2 is YFSETQ in the germline V gene. Trimming left V 3 bases short and J 11 bases short, with 20 bases between. The CDR3 consists of 14 residues. The CDR3 sequence is CASSSKVGSWWAFF. CDR3 coding DNA: TGCGCCAGCAGCTCCAAGGTGGGCTCGTGGTGGGCTTTCTTT.

CDR3 region: CASSELAGAFPEQFF. DNA of the CDR3: TGTGCCAGCAGTGAATTAGCGGGAGCCTTCCCGGAGCAGTTCTTC. The chain uses TRBV6-1 and TRBJ2-1, with 9 bases identical to TRBD2. The CDR3 length is 15 residues. Germline CDR1 reads MNHNS; CDR2 reads SASEGT. V was clipped by 2 bases and J by 10 bases; unmatched bases: 9.

V is TRBV4-1 and J is TRBJ2-7; D unresolved. Trimming pared 0 bases from V and 2 bases from J, leaving 11 bases between. The CDR3 is 15 residues long. CDR1 and CDR2 from the germline V gene are MGHRA and YSYEKL. The CDR3 spells CASSQETASPYEQYF. The CDR3 bases are TGCGCCAGCAGCCAAGAAACGGCTAGTCCCTACGAGCAGTACTTC.

J is TRBJ1-1 and V is TRBV7-2, with 9 bases matching TRBD1. J gave up 5 bases and V 5 bases, and 3 bases lay outside the gene matches. The CDR3 covers 13 residues. Germline V gene data show CDR1 as SGHTA and CDR2 as FQGNSA. CDR3 loop: CASSTGTGTEAFF. The CDR3 DNA reads TGTGCCAGCAGCACGGGGACAGGGACTGAAGCTTTCTTT.

The chain couples TRBV19 to TRBJ1-1; D remains ambiguous. The germline V gene encodes CDR1 LNHDA and CDR2 SQIVND (reference sequence). V lost 5 bases and J 0 bases, leaving 13 bases between the germline ends. This CDR3 comprises 15 residues. The CDR3: CASSATRILNTEAFF. The CDR3 DNA sequence: TGTGCCAGTAGTGCTACTCGGATCTTGAACACTGAAGCTTTCTTT. Based on the CDR3 plus reference TRBV19 and TRBJ1-1, the full variable domain is DGGITQSPKYLFRKEGQNVTLSCEQNLNHDAMYWYRQDPGQGLRLIYYSQIVNDFQKGDIAEGYSVSREKKESFPLTVTSAQKNPTAFYLCASSATRILNTEAFFGQGTRLTVV.

This chain joins TRBV27 and TRBJ1-3; D uncertain. The V and J ends lost 5 bases and 6 bases respectively, with 14 bases between them. The CDR3 sequence is 14 residues long. Germline assignment: CDR1 MNHEY and CDR2 SMNVEV (reference sequence). Here the CDR3 reads CASSPNRVQNTIYF. The CDR3 DNA reads TGTGCCAGCAGTCCCAACAGAGTCCAAAACACCATATATTTT.

This chain connects TRBV5-1 to TRBJ2-3; TRBD1 matches at 8 bases. Unmatched junction bases numbered 11, after V lost 6 bases and J lost 2 bases. This CDR3 contains 16 residues. The germline CDR1 and CDR2 sequences are SGHRS and YFSETQ. The chain's CDR3 is CASNTGHQGATDTQYF. The DNA for the CDR3 is TGCGCCAGCAATACTGGACACCAGGGGGCCACAGATACGCAGTATTTT.

The chain links TRBV28 to TRBJ2-5; TRBD1 aligns across 8 bases. Germline CDR1 and CDR2: MDHEN and SYDVKM. V shed 6 bases, J shed 5 bases, and the junction held 11 bases outside the gene matches. This CDR3 contains 15 residues. In DNA, the CDR3 is TGTGCCAGCAGCCCACATCCAGGGGGCGCGGAGACCCAGTACTTC. It encodes CASSPHPGGAETQYF.